The present entry profiles one T cell receptor (beta chain) with its context. The sample contains more than one DNA sequence encoding this CDR3. This record belongs to a study of blood T cell repertoires in COVID-19. Original handling: Counts of nucleated cells, estimated from reference gene primer amplification, were obtained. Profiling relied on immunoSEQ multiplex PCR, and the TCRdb table lists in-frame clones only, not all of them. The DNA gave D and trimming, while V, J and clone size come from that table. The sample contains approximately 350,000 clones, roughly 90% of which appear only once. V lost 6 bases and J lost 10; bases outside the gene matches: 7. Germline V gene sequence: CDR1 SGHAT, CDR2 FQNNGV. The CDR3 length is 13 residues.

The sequenced sample consisted of peripheral blood. The source is a middle-aged man with acute or convalescent COVID-19. The chain joins TRBV11-2 to TRBJ2-1; 9 bases align to TRBD1. The CDR3 protein is CASRRTGVDEQFF. The CDR3, as DNA: TGTGCCAGCAGACGGACAGGGGTCGACGAGCAGTTCTTC.